This T cell receptor (beta chain) is drawn from a study of identical twins' blood T cells. A previously described protocol, modified, built RNA-based TCR cDNA libraries. TCRdb independently ran MiXCR on the 5' RACE reads; one entry per CDR3 protein. The sample contains approximately 1,200 distinct CDR3 sequences, around 82% of which appear only once. V was pared by 1 base and J by 3 bases, with 6 bases between. This CDR3 spans 13 amino acids. The germline CDR1 and CDR2 sequences are SGHTA and FQGTGA. Three pairs of healthy female monozygous twins were the donors. Worth noting for this clonotype: The antigen is not known.

General study points: Twins shared more top CDR3 clonotypes than unrelated donors did. Shared CDR3 clonotype counts between two donors mainly tracked the product of their cloneset sizes, twins included.

V and J are TRBV7-3 and TRBJ1-2; unclear D gene. The sequencing input was PBMCs. This sequence originates from a woman between 18 and 55 years old in good health. The CDR3 loop reads CASSLSPDYGYTF. The CDR3 DNA reads as TGTGCCAGCAGCTTAAGTCCCGACTATGGCTACACCTTC.